The 25 T cell receptor beta chains listed next were all sequenced from one sample in a study of shared clonotypes between healthy human individuals. The protocol was immunoSEQ multiplex PCR, while the TCRdb copy is restricted to in-frame clones and leaves out a portion. The sample consists of 550,000 to 650,000 clones, 96% of them appearing once. Naive CD8 cells lacked CD45RO and underwent positive selection for CCR7, leaving out terminally differentiated effector memory CD45RA+ cells. The specimen sequenced was naive CD8+ T cells sorted from blood. Receptor source: a woman in her 30s in good health.

The chain employs TRBV28 and TRBJ1-4, with 9 bases aligning to TRBD1. With V trimmed by 6 bases and J by 6 bases, 8 bases remained unmatched. This CDR3 is built from 15 residues. The germline CDR1 and CDR2 sequences are MDHEN and SYDVKM. The CDR3 loop reads CASSPGQGIDEKLFF. The CDR3 region has the DNA TGTGCCAGCAGCCCGGGACAGGGTATCGATGAAAAACTGTTTTTT.

The V call is TRBV28, the J call TRBJ1-1; no firm D call. Trimming removed 3 bases at V and 7 bases at J, with 9 bases between. The CDR3 contains 12 residues. Germline values: CDR1 MDHEN, CDR2 SYDVKM. This CDR3 is CASSFSGFEAFF. CDR3 sequence (DNA): TGTGCCAGCAGTTTTTCAGGCTTTGAAGCTTTCTTT. Full variable domain (rest looked up from reference TRBV28 and TRBJ1-1): DVKVTQSSRYLVKRTGEKVFLECVQDMDHENMFWYRQDPGLGLRLIYFSYDVKMKEKGDIPEGYSVSREKKERFSLILESASTNQTSMYLCASSFSGFEAFFGQGTRLTVV.

The chain combines TRBV29-1 with TRBJ2-7; TRBD2 aligns across 8 bases. Trimming took 4 bases from V and 3 from J; bases not matched to a gene: 14. This CDR3 has 16 amino acids. CDR1 is SQVTM, CDR2 ANQGSEA, per germline. The CDR3 spells CSVVGGRPSSLYEQYF. The CDR3 DNA is TGCAGCGTTGTCGGCGGGAGGCCCTCCTCCCTCTACGAGCAGTACTTC.

The chain carries TRBV10-1 and TRBJ2-7; D not certain. Germline CDR1 is WNHNN and CDR2 is SYGVQD (reference sequence). Trimming left V 6 bases short and J 5 bases short, with 20 bases between. The CDR3 loop spans 15 amino acids. CDR3 loop: CASSPRAVLPHEQYF. The CDR3 DNA is TGCGCCAGCAGCCCCCGGGCGGTGTTACCCCACGAGCAGTACTTC.

The V call is TRBV5-6, the J call TRBJ1-2, with D unclear. The CDR3 sequence is 16 residues long. Trimming stripped 0 bases from V and 8 bases from J, with 20 bases between. The V gene's germline CDR1 is SGHDT and CDR2 YYEEEE. The CDR3 region has the DNA TGTGCCAGCAGCTTGGATCGGGAGCATACATTCCAGGGCTACACCTTC. Translating gives CASSLDREHTFQGYTF.

This clone was seen a handful of times. The chain recombines TRBV6-1 with TRBJ2-2; 7 nucleotides agree with TRBD2. Germline V gene sequence: CDR1 MNHNS, CDR2 SASEGT. CDR3 length: 14 amino acids. The V and J ends lost 4 bases and 5 bases, in that order; junction bases with no gene match: 4. CDR3 in amino acids: CASSGGRGTGELFF. The CDR3 DNA sequence: TGTGCCAGCAGTGGCGGGAGAGGTACCGGGGAGCTGTTTTTT.

The CDR3 DNA follows: TGTGCCAGCAGCTCGCGGGGACAGGGAAACACCATATATTTT. Protein: CASSSRGQGNTIYF. This chain joins TRBV5-6 and TRBJ1-3; 7 positions agree with TRBD1. The trim removed 3 bases at V and 4 bases at J, leaving 4 bases unmatched. The CDR3 runs to 14 residues. From germline, CDR1 is SGHDT and CDR2 YYEEEE.

CDR3 in amino acids: CASSDGQGDWNTEAFF. The CDR3 DNA reads as TGTGCCAGTAGCGATGGACAGGGGGATTGGAACACTGAAGCTTTCTTT. The V and J genes are TRBV19 and TRBJ1-1; TRBD1 matches 10 bases. From germline, CDR1 is LNHDA and CDR2 SQIVND (reference sequence). The CDR3 length is 16 residues. With V trimmed by 6 bases and J by 1 base, 8 bases remained unmatched.

This chain connects TRBV27 to TRBJ2-7; D might be TRBD1 (5 bases). The CDR3 length is 13 residues. Trimming took off 7 bases at V and 3 bases at J, with 13 bases between the two ends. Looked up from germline, CDR1 is MNHEY and CDR2 is SMNVEV (reference sequence). CDR3 sequence reads: CASKSDDSYEQYF. CDR3 nucleotide sequence: TGTGCCAGCAAATCCGATGACAGCTACGAGCAGTACTTC.

The chain recombines TRBV7-3 with TRBJ1-5, with 7 bases that match TRBD1. The CDR3 extends over 20 amino acids. Germline V CDR1 and CDR2: SGHTA, FQGTGA. Trimming took 2 bases from V and 0 from J; bases not matched to a gene: 16. The CDR3 sequence: CASSLPGDRVDDYSNQPQHF. The CDR3, as DNA: TGTGCCAGCAGCTTACCGGGCGACAGGGTTGACGATTATAGCAATCAGCCCCAGCATTTT.

The chain employs TRBV5-5 and TRBJ2-7, with 10 bases lining up with TRBD2. There are 17 residues in the CDR3. Germline trimming cut 1 base from V and 2 bases from J; bases unmatched to any gene: 9. Germline CDR1 SGHKS, CDR2 YYEKEE (reference sequence). Here the CDR3 reads CASSLTILAGFTYEQYF. CDR3 in DNA: TGTGCCAGCAGCTTGACGATACTAGCGGGATTCACCTACGAGCAGTACTTC.

This clone was found once. This chain connects TRBV10-2 to TRBJ2-2, with TRBD2 matching over 10 bases. Germline V gene lookup returns CDR1 WSHSY and CDR2 SAAADI. The CDR3 consists of 15 residues. The junction had 4 bases not matched to a gene; V was cut back by 5 bases and J by 4 bases. CDR3 sequence reads: CASSLAGGGTGELFF. The DNA of the CDR3 is TGCGCCAGCAGTTTAGCGGGAGGAGGCACCGGGGAGCTGTTTTTT.

J is TRBJ1-2 and V is TRBV5-6; no clear D. The ends were cut back, 0 bases at V and 5 bases at J, with 8 bases in the middle. The germline gives CDR1 SGHDT, CDR2 YYEEEE. This CDR3 has 13 amino acids. The CDR3 spells CASSLEMEYGYTF. Here the CDR3 DNA reads TGTGCCAGCAGCTTGGAAATGGAGTATGGCTACACCTTC.

V usage is TRBV19 and J usage is TRBJ2-1; D perhaps matches TRBD2 (6 bases). Germline V gives CDR1 LNHDA, CDR2 SQIVND (reference sequence). Trimming removed 5 bases at V and 8 bases at J, with 16 bases between. This CDR3 contains 14 residues. The CDR3 sequence: CASSDGGGFYEQFF. CDR3 in DNA: TGTGCCAGTAGTGACGGGGGAGGATTTTATGAGCAGTTCTTC.

The V and J genes are TRBV2 and TRBJ2-5; possibly TRBD1 for D (5 bases). The germline V gene encodes CDR1 SNHLY and CDR2 FYNNEI. Trimming stripped 0 bases from V and 4 bases from J, with 18 bases between. The CDR3 loop spans 17 amino acids. Here the CDR3 DNA reads TGTGCCAGCAGTGAAGCGCTTCCCAGGGCAGGGTTAGAGACCCAGTACTTC. Translating it yields CASSEALPRAGLETQYF.

The chain joins TRBV19 to TRBJ1-1; perhaps TRBD1 as D (6 bases). The CDR3 sequence is 16 residues long. V lost 5 bases and J lost 3, with 19 bases in between. Germline V gene sequence: CDR1 LNHDA, CDR2 SQIVND (reference sequence). For the CDR3, the DNA is TGTGCCAGTAGTGAAGGACAGCTTTGGGGGTACACTGAAGCTTTCTTT. Encoded protein: CASSEGQLWGYTEAFF.

The chain joins TRBV15 to TRBJ2-7; D is tentatively TRBD1 or TRBD2 (7 bases each). This CDR3 comprises 14 residues. Germline V gene sequence: CDR1 LNHNV, CDR2 YYDKDF (reference sequence). Trimming took off 5 bases at V and 6 bases at J, with 17 bases between the two ends. In DNA form, the CDR3 reads TGTGCCACCAGCGGGAGGGGGCGTCCAGGCGAGCAGTACTTC. It yields the protein CATSGRGRPGEQYF.

The CDR3 is CASSTPRLGQGTYNEQFF. The DNA of the CDR3 is TGTGCCAGCAGTACCCCCAGGTTGGGACAGGGTACCTACAATGAGCAGTTCTTC. The chain carries TRBV28 and TRBJ2-1, with 9 bases matching TRBD1. From germline, CDR1 is MDHEN and CDR2 SYDVKM. J lost 2 bases, V lost 5 bases, and 13 bases had no gene match. There are 18 residues in the CDR3.

V usage is TRBV7-9 and J usage is TRBJ2-1; 14 bases map to TRBD2. The V segment lost 6 bases and the J segment 0 bases; nucleotides outside the gene matches: 7. Germline V CDR1 and CDR2: SEHNR, FQNEAQ (reference sequence). CDR3 length: 18 residues. The CDR3 here is CASSLGLAGGRSYNEQFF. CDR3 nucleotide sequence: TGTGCCAGCAGTCTTGGACTAGCGGGAGGCCGCTCCTACAATGAGCAGTTCTTC.

V gene TRBV14 combines with J gene TRBJ2-7, with D hard to call. V was pared by 2 bases and J by 1 base, with 9 bases between. CDR3 size: 14 residues. CDR1 is SGHDN, CDR2 FVKESK, per germline. The CDR3 coding sequence is TGTGCCAGCAGCCAATACGACGGATCCTACGAGCAGTACTTC. Its translation is CASSQYDGSYEQYF.

Of note for this clone: The sample holds other DNA sequences that translate to the same CDR3. This chain's CDR3 is CASSPGGGYEQYF. The CDR3, as DNA: TGTGCCAGCAGCCCCGGGGGGGGCTACGAGCAGTACTTC. This chain links TRBV7-9 with TRBJ2-7; TRBD2 matches at 8 bases. The CDR3 is 13 amino acids. V dropped 5 bases and J dropped 3; count of bases not matched to a gene: 3. CDR1 is SEHNR, CDR2 FQNEAQ, per germline (reference sequence).

The CDR3 DNA reads as TGTGCCAGCAGTCCATCCCTGGGGAGGGGGCGCGGCACTGAAGCTTTCTTT. This translates into CASSPSLGRGRGTEAFF. The rearrangement uses TRBV27 and TRBJ1-1; TRBD1 aligns across 7 bases. Germline CDR1 and CDR2: MNHEY and SMNVEV (reference sequence). The V segment lost 5 bases and the J segment 4 bases; nucleotides outside the gene matches: 16. The CDR3 contains 17 residues.

Of note for this clone: This CDR3 is also generated by other DNA sequences in the sample. The chain joins TRBV28 to TRBJ2-7; 7 nucleotides line up with TRBD2. The CDR3 has 13 amino acids. The V gene's germline CDR1 is MDHEN and CDR2 SYDVKM. Germline trimming cut 2 bases from V and 3 bases from J; bases unmatched to any gene: 1. This chain's CDR3 is CASSLPSGYEQYF. The CDR3 coding sequence is TGTGCCAGCAGTTTACCTAGCGGCTACGAGCAGTACTTC.

In the case of this clone: The same CDR3 can be traced to other DNA sequences in this sample. CDR3 DNA: TGTGCCAGCAGCTTGGGGGGGAACACTGAAGCTTTCTTT. Translating gives CASSLGGNTEAFF. The gene calls are TRBV5-4 and TRBJ1-1, with D unclear. Germline CDR1 reads SGHNT; CDR2 reads YYREEE (reference sequence). Trimming removed 0 bases at V and 1 base at J, with 4 bases between. This CDR3 comprises 13 residues.

The CDR3 sequence: CASSPTKTRSSYEQYF. CDR3 nucleotide sequence: TGTGCCAGCAGCCCAACGAAGACCCGTTCTTCCTACGAGCAGTACTTC. J is TRBJ2-7 and V is TRBV11-1; no clear D gene. V dropped 5 bases and J dropped 1 base, with 18 bases sitting between them. Germline V CDR1 and CDR2: SGHAT, FQDESV (reference sequence). The CDR3 covers 16 residues.